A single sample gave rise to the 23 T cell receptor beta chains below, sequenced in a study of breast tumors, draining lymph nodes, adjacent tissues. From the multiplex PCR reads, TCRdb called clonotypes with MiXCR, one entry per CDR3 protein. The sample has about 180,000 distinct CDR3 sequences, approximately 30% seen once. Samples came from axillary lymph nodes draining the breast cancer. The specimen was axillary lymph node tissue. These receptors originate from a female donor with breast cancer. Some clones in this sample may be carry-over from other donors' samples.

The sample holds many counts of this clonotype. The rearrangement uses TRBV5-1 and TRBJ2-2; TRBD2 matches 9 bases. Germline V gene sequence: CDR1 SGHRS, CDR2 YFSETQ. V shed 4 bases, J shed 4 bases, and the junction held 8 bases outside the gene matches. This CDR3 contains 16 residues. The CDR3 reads CASSLVAGVATGELFF. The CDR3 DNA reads TGCGCCAGCAGCCTCGTAGCGGGGGTGGCCACCGGGGAGCTGTTTTTT.

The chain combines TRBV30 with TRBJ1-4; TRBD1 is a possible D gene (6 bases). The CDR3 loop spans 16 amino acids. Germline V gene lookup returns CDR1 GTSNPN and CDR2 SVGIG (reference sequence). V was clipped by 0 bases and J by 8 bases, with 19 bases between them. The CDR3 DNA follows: TGTGCCTGGAGTGTACGGGGGGGCAATCTGCCCGAAAAACTGTTTTTT. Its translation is CAWSVRGGNLPEKLFF.

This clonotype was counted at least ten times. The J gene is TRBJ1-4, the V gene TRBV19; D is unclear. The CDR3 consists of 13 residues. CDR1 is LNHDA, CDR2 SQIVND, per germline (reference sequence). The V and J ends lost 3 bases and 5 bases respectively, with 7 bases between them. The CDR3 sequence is CASSIVRNEKLFF. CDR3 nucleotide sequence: TGTGCCAGTAGTATCGTACGGAATGAAAAACTGTTTTTT.

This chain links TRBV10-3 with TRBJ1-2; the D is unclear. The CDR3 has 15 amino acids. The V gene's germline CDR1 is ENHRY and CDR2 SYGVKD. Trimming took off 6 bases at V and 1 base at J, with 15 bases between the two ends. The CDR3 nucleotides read TGTGCCATCAGATGGACGGTCCCTTTTAACTATGGCTACACCTTC. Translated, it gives CAIRWTVPFNYGYTF.

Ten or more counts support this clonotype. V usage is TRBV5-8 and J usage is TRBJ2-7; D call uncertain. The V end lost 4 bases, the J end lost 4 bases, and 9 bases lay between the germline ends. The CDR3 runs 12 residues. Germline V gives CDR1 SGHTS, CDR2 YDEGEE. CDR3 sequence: CASSLRLYEQYF. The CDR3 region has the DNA TGTGCCAGCAGCCTCCGGCTTTACGAGCAGTACTTC.

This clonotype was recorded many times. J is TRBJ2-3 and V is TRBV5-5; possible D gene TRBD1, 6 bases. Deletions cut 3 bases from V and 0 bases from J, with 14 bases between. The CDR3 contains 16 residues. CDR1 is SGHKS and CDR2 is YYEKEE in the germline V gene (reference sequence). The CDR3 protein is CASSSGQLASTDTQYF. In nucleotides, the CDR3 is TGTGCCAGCAGCTCCGGACAGCTCGCTAGCACAGATACGCAGTATTTT.

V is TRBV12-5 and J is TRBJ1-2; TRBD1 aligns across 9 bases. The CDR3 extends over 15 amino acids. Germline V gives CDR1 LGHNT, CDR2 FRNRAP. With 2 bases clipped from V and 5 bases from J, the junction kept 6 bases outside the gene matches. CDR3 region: CASGLWDRATYGYTF. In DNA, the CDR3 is TGTGCTAGTGGTTTGTGGGACAGGGCAACTTATGGCTACACCTTC.

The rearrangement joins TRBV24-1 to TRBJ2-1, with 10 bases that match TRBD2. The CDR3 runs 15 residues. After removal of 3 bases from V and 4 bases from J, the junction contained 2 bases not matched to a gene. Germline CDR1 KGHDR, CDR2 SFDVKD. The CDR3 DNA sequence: TGTGCCACCAGTGATGGGACTAGCGTATACAATGAGCAGTTCTTC. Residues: CATSDGTSVYNEQFF.

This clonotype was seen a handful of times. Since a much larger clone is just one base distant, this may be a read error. The CDR3 region is CASSAQGPGSTIYF. The CDR3 DNA sequence: TGTGCCAGCAGCGCCCAGGGCCCTGGAAGCACCATATATTTT. The gene calls are TRBV9 and TRBJ1-3, with a possible D match to TRBD1 (5 bases). Germline V gene lookup returns CDR1 SGDLS and CDR2 YYNGEE. The CDR3 loop spans 14 amino acids.

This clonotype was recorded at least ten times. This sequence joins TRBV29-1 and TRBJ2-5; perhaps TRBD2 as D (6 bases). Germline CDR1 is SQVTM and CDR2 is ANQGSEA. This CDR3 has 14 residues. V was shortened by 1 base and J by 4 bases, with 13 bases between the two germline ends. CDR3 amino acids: CSVEGNAGLETQYF. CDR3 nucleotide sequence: TGCAGCGTTGAAGGAAACGCGGGACTAGAGACCCAGTACTTC. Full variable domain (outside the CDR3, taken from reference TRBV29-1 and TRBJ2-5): SAVISQKPSRDICQRGTSLTIQCQVDSQVTMMFWYRQQPGQSLTLIATANQGSEATYESGFVIDKFPISRPNLTFSTLTVSNMSPEDSSIYLCSVEGNAGLETQYFGPGTRLLVL.

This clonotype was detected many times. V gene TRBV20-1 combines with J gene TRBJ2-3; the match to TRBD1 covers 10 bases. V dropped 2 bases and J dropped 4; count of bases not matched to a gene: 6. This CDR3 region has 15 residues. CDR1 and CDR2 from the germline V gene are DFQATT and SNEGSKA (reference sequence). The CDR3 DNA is TGCAGTGCTAGAACCGACAGGGGGCCGGCAGATACGCAGTATTTT. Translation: CSARTDRGPADTQYF.

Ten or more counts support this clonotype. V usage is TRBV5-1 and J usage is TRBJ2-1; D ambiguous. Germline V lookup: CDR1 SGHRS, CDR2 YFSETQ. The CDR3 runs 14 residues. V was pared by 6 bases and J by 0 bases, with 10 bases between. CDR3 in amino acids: CASKGSRSYNEQFF. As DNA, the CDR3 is TGCGCCAGCAAGGGTAGCCGCTCCTACAATGAGCAGTTCTTC.

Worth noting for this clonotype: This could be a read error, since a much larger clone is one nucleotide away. The CDR3 region is CASSRCGGPQETQYF. The CDR3 region has the DNA TGTGCCAGCAGCCGTTGTGGAGGACCCCAAGAGACCCAGTACTTC. The chain links TRBV3-1 to TRBJ2-5, with D possibly being TRBD2 (5 bases). This CDR3 region has 15 residues. CDR1 LGHDT and CDR2 YNNKEL come from the germline V gene (reference sequence). V was clipped by 4 bases and J by 1 base, with 13 bases between them.

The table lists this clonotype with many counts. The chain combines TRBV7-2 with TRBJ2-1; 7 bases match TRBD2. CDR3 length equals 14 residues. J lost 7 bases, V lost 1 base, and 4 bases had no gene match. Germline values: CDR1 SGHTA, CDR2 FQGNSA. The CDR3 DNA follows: TGTGCCAGCAGCTTAGGCGCGGGGGAGAATGAGCAGTTCTTC. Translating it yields CASSLGAGENEQFF. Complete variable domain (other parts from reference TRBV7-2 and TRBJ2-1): GAGVSQSPSNKVTEKGKDVELRCDPISGHTALYWYRQSLGQGLEFLIYFQGNSAPDKSGLPSDRFSAERTGGSVSTLTIQRTQQEDSAVYLCASSLGAGENEQFFGPGTRLTVL.

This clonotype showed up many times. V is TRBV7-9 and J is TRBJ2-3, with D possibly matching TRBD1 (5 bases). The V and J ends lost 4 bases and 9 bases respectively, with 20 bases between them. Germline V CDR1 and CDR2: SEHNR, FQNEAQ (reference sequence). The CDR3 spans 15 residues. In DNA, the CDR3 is TGTGCCAGCAGCTCCCAACAGGACGCACATGTGACGCAGTATTTT. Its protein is CASSSQQDAHVTQYF. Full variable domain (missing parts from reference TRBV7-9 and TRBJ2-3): DTGVSQNPRHKITKRGQNVTFRCDPISEHNRLYWYRQTLGQGPEFLTYFQNEAQLEKSRLLSDRFSAERPKGSFSTLEIQRTEQGDSAMYLCASSSQQDAHVTQYFGPGTRLTVL.

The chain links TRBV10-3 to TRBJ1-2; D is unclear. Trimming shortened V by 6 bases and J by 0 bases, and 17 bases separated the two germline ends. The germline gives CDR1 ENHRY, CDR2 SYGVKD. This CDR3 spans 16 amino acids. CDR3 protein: CAISEDGRGANYGYTF. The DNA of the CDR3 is TGTGCCATCAGCGAGGACGGGCGAGGTGCTAACTATGGCTACACCTTC.

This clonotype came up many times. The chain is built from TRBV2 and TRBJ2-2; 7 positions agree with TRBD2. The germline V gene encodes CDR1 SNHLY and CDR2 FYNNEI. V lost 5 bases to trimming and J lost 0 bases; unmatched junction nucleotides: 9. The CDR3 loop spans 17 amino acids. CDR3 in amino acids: CASSQNRLAANTGELFF. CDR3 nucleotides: TGTGCCAGCAGTCAGAACCGACTAGCTGCGAACACCGGGGAGCTGTTTTTT.

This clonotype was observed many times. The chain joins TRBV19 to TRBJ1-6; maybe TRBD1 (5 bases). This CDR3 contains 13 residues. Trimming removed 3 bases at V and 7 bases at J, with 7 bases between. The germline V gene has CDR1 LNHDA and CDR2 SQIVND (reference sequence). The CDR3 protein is CASSIGANSPLHF. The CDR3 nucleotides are TGTGCCAGTAGTATCGGGGCGAATTCACCCCTCCACTTT.

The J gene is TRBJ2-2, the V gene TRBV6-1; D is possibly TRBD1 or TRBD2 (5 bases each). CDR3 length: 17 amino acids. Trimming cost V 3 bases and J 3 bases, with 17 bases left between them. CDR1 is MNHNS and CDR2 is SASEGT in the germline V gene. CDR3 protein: CASSEWVWGSDTGELFF. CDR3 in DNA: TGTGCCAGCAGTGAGTGGGTCTGGGGGAGCGACACCGGGGAGCTGTTTTTT.

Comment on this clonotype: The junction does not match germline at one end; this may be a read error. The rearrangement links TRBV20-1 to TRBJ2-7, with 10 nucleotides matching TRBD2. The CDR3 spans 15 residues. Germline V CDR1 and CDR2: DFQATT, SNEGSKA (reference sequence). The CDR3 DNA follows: TGCAGCGCTAGAGTCCTAGCGGGGGAAGCGAGCGAGCAGTACTTC. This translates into CSARVLAGEASEQYF.

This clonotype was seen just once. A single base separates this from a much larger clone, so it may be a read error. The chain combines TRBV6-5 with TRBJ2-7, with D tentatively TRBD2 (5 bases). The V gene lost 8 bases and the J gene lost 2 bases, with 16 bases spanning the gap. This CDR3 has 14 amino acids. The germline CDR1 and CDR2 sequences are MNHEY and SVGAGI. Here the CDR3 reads CASGHGKAAYEQYF. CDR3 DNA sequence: TGTGCCAGCGGTCACGGGAAAGCAGCCTACGAGCAGTACTTC.

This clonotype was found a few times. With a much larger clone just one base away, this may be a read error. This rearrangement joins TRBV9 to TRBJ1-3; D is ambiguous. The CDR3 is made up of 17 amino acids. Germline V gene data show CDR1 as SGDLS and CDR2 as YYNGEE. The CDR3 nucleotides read TGTGCCAGCAGCGTAGATGACTATGCGTTCTCTGGAACCACCATATATTTT. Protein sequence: CASSVDDYAFSGTTIYF.

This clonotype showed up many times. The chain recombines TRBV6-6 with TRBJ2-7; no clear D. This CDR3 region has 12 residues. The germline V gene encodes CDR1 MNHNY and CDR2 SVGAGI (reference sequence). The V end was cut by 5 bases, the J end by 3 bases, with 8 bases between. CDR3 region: CASSPLVYEQYF. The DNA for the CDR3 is TGTGCCAGCAGTCCCCTCGTCTACGAGCAGTACTTC.